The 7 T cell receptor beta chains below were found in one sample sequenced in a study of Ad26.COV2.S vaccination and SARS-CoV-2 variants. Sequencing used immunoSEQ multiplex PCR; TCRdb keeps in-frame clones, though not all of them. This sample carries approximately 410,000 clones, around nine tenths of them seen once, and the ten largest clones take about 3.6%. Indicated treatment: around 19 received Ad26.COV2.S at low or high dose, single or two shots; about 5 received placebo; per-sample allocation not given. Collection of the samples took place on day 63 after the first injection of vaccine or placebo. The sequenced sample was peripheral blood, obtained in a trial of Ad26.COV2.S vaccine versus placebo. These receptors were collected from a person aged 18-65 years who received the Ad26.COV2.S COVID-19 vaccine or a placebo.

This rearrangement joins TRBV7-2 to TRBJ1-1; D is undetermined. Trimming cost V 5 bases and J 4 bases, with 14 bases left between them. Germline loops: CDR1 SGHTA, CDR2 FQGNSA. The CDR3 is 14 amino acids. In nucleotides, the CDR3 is TGTGCCAGCAGCGCCTCGGACGGACTCACTGAAGCTTTCTTT. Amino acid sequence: CASSASDGLTEAFF.

The CDR3 sequence is CASNQAGAGELFF. Here the CDR3 DNA reads TGTGCCAGCAACCAAGCCGGGGCCGGGGAGCTGTTTTTT. The rearrangement uses TRBV2 and TRBJ2-2, with TRBD2 as a possible D gene (5 bases). CDR1 is SNHLY, CDR2 FYNNEI, per germline. The CDR3 sequence is 13 residues long. The V and J ends lost 7 bases and 6 bases respectively, with 12 bases between them.

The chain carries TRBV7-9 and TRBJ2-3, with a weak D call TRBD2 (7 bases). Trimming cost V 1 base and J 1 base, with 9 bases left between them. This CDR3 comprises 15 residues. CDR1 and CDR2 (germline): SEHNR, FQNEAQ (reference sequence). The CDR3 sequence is CASSLGGGRTDTQYF. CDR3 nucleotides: TGTGCCAGCAGCTTAGGCGGGGGCCGCACAGATACGCAGTATTTT.

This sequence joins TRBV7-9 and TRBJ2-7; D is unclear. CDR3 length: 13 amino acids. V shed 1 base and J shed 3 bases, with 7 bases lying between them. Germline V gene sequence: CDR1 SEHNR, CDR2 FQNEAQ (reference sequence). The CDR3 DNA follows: TGTGCCAGCAGCTTAGTGCAGAACTACGAGCAGTACTTC. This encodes CASSLVQNYEQYF.

This CDR3 reads CASSPSFPVNTIYF. The CDR3 coding sequence is TGTGCCAGCAGCCCCTCTTTTCCGGTTAACACCATATATTTT. The V gene is TRBV11-2, the J gene TRBJ1-3; D ambiguous. CDR3 size: 14 residues. The germline V gene has CDR1 SGHAT and CDR2 FQNNGV. Between the trimmed V and J ends, which lost 5 bases and 7 bases, there was a span of 15 bases.

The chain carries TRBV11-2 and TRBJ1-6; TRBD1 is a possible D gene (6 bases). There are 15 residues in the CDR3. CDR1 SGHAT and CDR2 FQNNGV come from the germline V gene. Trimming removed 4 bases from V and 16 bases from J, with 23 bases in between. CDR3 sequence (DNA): TGTGCCAGCAGCTCCTTAGGGATAGGGGGTTCGCCTCTCCACTTT. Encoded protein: CASSSLGIGGSPLHF.

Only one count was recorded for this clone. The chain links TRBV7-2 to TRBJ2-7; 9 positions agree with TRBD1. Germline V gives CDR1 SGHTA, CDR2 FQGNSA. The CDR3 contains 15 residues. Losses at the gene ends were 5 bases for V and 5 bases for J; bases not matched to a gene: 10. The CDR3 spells CASSPERDRANEQYF. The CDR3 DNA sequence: TGTGCCAGCAGCCCCGAGAGGGACAGGGCCAACGAGCAGTACTTC.